This T cell receptor beta chain was captured in a study of blood T cell repertoires in COVID-19. The CDR3 consists of 13 residues. V lost 8 bases to trimming and J lost 1 base; unmatched junction nucleotides: 3. Germline V lookup: CDR1 SGHAT, CDR2 FQDESV (reference sequence). Produced via immunoSEQ multiplex PCR; TCRdb's table is partial and in-frame only. The top ten hold around 10% of the sample, which has 100,000 to 150,000 clones, around 86% seen once. The specimen sequenced was peripheral blood. This TCR was recovered from a woman in her seventies with COVID-19, enrolled during active disease. The V call is TRBV11-1, the J call TRBJ2-5; 8 bases line up with TRBD2. The CDR3 is CASSTSVQETQYF. Written as DNA, the CDR3 is TGTGCCAGCTCGACTAGCGTCCAAGAGACCCAGTACTTC.